What follows is one T cell receptor beta chain and its context. Its antigen is not identified. Losses at the gene ends were 7 bases for V and 4 bases for J; bases not matched to a gene: 12. The CDR3 has 15 residues. Germline CDR1 reads MNHEY; CDR2 reads SVGAGI. Separate from the roughly 670-subject first cohort, the roughly 120-subject validation cohort was the one that the donors belonged to. Only in-frame clones appear in the TCRdb table, and some are missing; sequencing was by immunoSEQ multiplex PCR. The sample contains fewer than 200,000 clones, less than 85% of which appear only once. This specimen belongs to a study of cytomegalovirus exposure and HLA in healthy donors. Study results and limitations: Diagnosis of cytomegalovirus status made by the classifier reportedly showed high specificity and sensitivity.

This chain joins TRBV6-5 and TRBJ1-2, with 7 nucleotides matching TRBD1. The origin of this receptor is a young man in good health and CMV-seropositive. The sample was PBMCs. CDR3 DNA sequence: TGTGCCAGCACCCTTACGACAGGGTTGGGCTATGGCTACACCTTC. This translates into CASTLTTGLGYGYTF.